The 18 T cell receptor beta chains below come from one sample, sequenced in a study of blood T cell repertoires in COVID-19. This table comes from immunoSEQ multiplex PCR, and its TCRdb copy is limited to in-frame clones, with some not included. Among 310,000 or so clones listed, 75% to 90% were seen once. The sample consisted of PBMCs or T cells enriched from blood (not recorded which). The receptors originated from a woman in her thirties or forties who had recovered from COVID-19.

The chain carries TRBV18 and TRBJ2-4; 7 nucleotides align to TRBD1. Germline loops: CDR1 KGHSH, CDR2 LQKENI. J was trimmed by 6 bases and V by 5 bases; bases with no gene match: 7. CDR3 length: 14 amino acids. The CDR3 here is CASSTGVRLNIQYF. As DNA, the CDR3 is TGTGCCAGCTCAACAGGGGTGAGATTAAACATTCAGTACTTC. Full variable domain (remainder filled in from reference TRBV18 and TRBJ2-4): NAGVMQNPRHLVRRRGQEARLRCSPMKGHSHVYWYRQLPEEGLKFMVYLQKENIIDESGMPKERFSAEFPKEGPSILRIQQVVRGDSAAYFCASSTGVRLNIQYFGAGTRLSVL.

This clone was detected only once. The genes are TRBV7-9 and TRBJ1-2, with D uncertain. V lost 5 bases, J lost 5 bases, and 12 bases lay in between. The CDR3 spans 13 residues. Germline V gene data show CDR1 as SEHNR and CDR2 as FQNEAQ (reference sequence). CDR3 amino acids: CASSREAGYGYTF. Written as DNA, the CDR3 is TGTGCCAGCAGCCGGGAGGCAGGATATGGCTACACCTTC.

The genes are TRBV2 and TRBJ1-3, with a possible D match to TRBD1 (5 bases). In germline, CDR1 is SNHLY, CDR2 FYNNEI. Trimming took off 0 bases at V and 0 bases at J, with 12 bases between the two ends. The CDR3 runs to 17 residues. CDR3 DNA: TGTGCCAGCAGTGAAGCGCTTCAGGGTCACTCTGGAAACACCATATATTTT. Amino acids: CASSEALQGHSGNTIYF.

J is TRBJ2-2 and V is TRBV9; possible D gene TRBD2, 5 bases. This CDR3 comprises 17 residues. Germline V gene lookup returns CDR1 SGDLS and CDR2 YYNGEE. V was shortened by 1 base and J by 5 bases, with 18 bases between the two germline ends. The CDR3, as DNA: TGTGCCAGCAGCGTACAAGCGAGCCCGAGGGTTACCGGGGAGCTGTTTTTT. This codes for CASSVQASPRVTGELFF.

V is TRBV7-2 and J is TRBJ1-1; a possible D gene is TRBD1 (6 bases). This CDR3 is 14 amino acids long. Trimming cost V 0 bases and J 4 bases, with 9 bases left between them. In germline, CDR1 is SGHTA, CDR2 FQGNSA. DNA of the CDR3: TGTGCCAGCAGCTTAGCGATCAGGGGCACTGAAGCTTTCTTT. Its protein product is CASSLAIRGTEAFF.

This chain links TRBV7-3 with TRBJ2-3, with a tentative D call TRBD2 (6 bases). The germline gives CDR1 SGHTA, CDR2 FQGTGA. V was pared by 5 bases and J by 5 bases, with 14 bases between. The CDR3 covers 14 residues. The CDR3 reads CASSPLARGDTQYF. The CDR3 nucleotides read TGTGCCAGCAGCCCACTAGCTCGGGGAGATACGCAGTATTTT.

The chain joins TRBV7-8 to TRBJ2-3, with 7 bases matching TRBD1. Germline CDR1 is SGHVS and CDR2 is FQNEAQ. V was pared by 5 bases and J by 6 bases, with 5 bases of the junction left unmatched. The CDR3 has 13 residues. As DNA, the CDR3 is TGTGCCAGCAGCCGACAGGGTTGGGATACGCAGTATTTT. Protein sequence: CASSRQGWDTQYF.

CDR3 DNA sequence: TGTGCCAGCAGCCTGGCCGCCGGGGAGCTGTTTTTT. Its translation is CASSLAAGELFF. The chain has TRBV5-4 and TRBJ2-2; D ambiguous. Per germline, CDR1 SGHNT and CDR2 YYREEE (reference sequence). The CDR3 is 12 residues long. The V end was cut by 4 bases, the J end by 6 bases, with 7 bases between.

In nucleotides, the CDR3 is TGTGCCAGCAGTGTAACTTCCGCCGGGACCTACGAGCAGTACTTC. It encodes CASSVTSAGTYEQYF. The chain links TRBV28 to TRBJ2-7; possible D gene TRBD2, 5 bases. The CDR3 runs to 15 residues. CDR1 and CDR2 (germline): MDHEN, SYDVKM. With 5 bases removed from V and 2 bases from J, the gap between germline ends came to 16 bases.

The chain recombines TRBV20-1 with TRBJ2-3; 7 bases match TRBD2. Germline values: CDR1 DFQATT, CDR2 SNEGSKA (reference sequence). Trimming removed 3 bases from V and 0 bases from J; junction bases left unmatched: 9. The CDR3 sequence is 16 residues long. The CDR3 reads CSASLRGAGSTDTQYF. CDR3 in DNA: TGCAGTGCTAGTCTTCGAGGAGCGGGAAGCACAGATACGCAGTATTTT.

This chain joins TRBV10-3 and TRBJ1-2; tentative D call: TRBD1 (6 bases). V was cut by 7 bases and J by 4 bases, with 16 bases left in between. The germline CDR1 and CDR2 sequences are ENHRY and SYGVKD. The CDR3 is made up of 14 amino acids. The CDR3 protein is CAITQGGGLYGYTF. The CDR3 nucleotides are TGTGCCATCACTCAAGGGGGTGGGCTCTATGGCTACACCTTC.

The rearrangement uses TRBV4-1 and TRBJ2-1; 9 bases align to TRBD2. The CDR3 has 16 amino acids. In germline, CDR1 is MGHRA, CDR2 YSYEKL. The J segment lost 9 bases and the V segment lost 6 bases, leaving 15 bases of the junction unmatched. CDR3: CASRPSVAGGPIEQFF. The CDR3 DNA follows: TGCGCCAGCAGACCAAGTGTGGCGGGGGGGCCTATTGAGCAGTTCTTC.

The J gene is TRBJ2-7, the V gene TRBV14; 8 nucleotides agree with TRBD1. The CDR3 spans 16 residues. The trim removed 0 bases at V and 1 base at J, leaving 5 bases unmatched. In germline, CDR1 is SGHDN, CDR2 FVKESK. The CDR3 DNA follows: TGTGCCAGCAGCCAAGAAGCCTGGACAGGGTCCTACGAGCAGTACTTC. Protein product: CASSQEAWTGSYEQYF. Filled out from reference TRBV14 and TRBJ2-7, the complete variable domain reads EAGVTQFPSHSVIEKGQTVTLRCDPISGHDNLYWYRRVMGKEIKFLLHFVKESKQDESGMPNNRFLAERTGGTYSTLKVQPAELEDSGVYFCASSQEAWTGSYEQYFGPGTRLTVT.

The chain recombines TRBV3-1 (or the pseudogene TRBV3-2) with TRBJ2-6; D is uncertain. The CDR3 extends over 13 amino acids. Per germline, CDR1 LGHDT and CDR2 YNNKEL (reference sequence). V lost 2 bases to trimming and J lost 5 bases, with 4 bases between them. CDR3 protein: CASSQNRANVLTF. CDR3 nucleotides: TGTGCCAGCAGCCAAAACAGGGCCAACGTCCTGACTTTC.

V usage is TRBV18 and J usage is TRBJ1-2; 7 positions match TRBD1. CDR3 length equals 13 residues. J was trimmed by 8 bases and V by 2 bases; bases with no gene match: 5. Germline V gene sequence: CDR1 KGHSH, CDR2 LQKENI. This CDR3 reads CASSPGGGDGYTF. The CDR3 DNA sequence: TGTGCCAGCTCACCAGGAGGGGGCGACGGCTACACCTTC. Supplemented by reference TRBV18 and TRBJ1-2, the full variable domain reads NAGVMQNPRHLVRRRGQEARLRCSPMKGHSHVYWYRQLPEEGLKFMVYLQKENIIDESGMPKERFSAEFPKEGPSILRIQQVVRGDSAAYFCASSPGGGDGYTFGSGTRLTVV.

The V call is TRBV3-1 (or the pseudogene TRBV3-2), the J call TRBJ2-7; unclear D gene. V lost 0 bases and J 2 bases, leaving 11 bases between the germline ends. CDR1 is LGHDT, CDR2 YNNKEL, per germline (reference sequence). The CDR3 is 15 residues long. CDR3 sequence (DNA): TGTGCCAGCAGCCAAGATAATCTGAGCACCTACGAGCAGTACTTC. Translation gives CASSQDNLSTYEQYF.

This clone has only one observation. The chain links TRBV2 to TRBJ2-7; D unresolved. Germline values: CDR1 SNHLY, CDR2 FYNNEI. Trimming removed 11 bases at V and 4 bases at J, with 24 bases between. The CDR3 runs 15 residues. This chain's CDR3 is CASKASGGRPYEQYF. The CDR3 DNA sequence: TGTGCCTCTAAAGCATCTGGCGGCCGCCCGTACGAGCAGTACTTC.

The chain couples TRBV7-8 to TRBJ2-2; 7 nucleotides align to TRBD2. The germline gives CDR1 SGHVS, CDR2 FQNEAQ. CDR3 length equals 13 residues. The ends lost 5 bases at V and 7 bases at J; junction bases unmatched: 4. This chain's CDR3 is CASSTREGGELFF. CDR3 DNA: TGTGCCAGCAGCACGAGGGAGGGCGGGGAGCTGTTTTTT.